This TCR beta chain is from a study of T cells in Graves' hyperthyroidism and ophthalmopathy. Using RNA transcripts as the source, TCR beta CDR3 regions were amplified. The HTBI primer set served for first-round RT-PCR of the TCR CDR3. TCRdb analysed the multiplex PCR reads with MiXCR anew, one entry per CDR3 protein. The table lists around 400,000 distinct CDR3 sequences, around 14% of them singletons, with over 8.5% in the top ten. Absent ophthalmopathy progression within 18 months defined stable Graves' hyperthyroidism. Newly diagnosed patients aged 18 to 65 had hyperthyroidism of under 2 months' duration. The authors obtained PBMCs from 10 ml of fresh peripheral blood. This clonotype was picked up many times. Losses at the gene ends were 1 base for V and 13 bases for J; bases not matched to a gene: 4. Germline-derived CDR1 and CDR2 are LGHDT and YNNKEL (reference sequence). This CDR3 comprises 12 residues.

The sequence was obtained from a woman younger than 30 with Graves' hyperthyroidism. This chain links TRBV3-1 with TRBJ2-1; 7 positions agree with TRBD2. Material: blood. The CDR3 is CASSQGRDYQFF. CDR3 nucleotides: TGTGCCAGCAGCCAAGGCCGGGACTACCAGTTCTTC.